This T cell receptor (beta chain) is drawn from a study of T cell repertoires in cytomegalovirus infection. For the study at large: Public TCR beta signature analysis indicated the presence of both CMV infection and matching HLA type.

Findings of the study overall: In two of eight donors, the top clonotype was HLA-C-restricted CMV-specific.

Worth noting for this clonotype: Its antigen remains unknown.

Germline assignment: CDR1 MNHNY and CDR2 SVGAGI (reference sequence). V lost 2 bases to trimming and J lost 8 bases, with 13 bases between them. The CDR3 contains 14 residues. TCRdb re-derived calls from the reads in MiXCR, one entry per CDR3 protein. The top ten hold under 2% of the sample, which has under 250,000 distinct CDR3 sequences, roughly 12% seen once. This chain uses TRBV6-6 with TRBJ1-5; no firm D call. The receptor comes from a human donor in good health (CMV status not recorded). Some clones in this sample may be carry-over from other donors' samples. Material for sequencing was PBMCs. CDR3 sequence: CASSYNLQKEPQHF. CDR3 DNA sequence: TGTGCCAGCAGTTACAACCTACAGAAAGAGCCCCAGCATTTT.